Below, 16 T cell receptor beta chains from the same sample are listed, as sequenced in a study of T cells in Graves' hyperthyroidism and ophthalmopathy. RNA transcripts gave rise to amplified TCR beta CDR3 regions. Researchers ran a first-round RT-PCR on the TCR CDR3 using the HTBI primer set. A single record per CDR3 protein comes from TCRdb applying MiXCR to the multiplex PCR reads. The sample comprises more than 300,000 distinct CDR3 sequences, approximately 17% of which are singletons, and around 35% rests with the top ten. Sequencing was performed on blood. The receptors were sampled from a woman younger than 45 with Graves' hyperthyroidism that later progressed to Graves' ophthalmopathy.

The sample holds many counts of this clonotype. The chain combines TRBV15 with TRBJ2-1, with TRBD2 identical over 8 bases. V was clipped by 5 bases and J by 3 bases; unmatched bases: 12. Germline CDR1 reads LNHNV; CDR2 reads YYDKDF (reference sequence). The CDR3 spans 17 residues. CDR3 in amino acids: CATSPHRGGLGYNEQFF. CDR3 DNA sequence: TGTGCCACCAGCCCCCACCGGGGGGGCCTGGGCTACAATGAGCAGTTCTTC.

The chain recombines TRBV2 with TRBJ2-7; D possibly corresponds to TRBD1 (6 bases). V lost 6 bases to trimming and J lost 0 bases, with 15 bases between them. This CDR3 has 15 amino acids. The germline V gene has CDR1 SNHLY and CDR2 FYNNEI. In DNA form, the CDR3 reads TGTGCCAGCAGCGCCGGACAGAAAAGCTCCTACGAGCAGTACTTC. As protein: CASSAGQKSSYEQYF.

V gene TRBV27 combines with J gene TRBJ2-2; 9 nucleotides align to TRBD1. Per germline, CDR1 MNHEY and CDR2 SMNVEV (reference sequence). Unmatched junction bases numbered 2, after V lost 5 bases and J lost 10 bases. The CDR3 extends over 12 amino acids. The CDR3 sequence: CASSEQGAELFF. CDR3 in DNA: TGTGCCAGCAGTGAACAGGGGGCGGAGCTGTTTTTT.

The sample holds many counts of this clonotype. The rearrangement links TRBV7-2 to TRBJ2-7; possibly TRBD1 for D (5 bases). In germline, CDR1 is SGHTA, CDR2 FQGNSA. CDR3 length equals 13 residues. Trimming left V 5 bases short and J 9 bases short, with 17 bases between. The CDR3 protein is CASSLKGQGWQYF. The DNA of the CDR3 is TGTGCCAGCAGCCTAAAGGGGCAGGGTTGGCAGTACTTC.

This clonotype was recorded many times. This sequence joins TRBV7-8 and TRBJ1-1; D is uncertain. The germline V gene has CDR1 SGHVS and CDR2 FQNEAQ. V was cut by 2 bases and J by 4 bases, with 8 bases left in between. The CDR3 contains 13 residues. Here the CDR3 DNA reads TGTGCCAGCAGCTTATCTTGGGGCACTGAAGCTTTCTTT. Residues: CASSLSWGTEAFF.

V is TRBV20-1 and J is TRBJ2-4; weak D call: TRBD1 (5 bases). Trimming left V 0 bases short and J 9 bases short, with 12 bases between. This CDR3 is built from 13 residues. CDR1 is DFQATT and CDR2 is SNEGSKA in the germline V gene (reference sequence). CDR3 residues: CSARDRSGIIQYF. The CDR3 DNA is TGCAGTGCTAGAGATAGGTCAGGGATCATTCAGTACTTC.

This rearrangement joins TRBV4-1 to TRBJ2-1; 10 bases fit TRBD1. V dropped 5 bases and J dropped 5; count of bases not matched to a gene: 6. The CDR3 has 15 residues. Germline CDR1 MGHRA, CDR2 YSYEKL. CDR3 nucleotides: TGCGCCAGCAGCTTCCGGGACAGGGGAAACAATGAGCAGTTCTTC. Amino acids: CASSFRDRGNNEQFF.

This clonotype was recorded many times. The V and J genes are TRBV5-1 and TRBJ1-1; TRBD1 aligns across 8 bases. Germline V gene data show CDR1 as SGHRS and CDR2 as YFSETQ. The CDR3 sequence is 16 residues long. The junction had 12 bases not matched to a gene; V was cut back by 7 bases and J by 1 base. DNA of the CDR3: TGCGCCAGCGGAGTCTCCAACACAGGGGGGAACACTGAAGCTTTCTTT. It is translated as CASGVSNTGGNTEAFF.

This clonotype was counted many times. The CDR3 sequence is CASSLAVGTFYNEQFF. The CDR3 DNA is TGTGCCAGCAGTTTAGCAGTCGGGACTTTCTACAATGAGCAGTTCTTC. The genes are TRBV12-3 or TRBV12-4 and TRBJ2-1; D is possibly TRBD2 (6 bases). With 0 bases removed from V and 3 bases from J, the gap between germline ends came to 12 bases. The CDR3 sequence is 16 residues long.

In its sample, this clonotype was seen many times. This chain's CDR3 is CASSFPLSGHMYNEQFF. The CDR3 region has the DNA TGTGCCAGCAGTTTTCCTTTGTCGGGACACATGTACAATGAGCAGTTCTTC. The genes are TRBV28 and TRBJ2-1; perhaps TRBD1 as D (6 bases). CDR3 length: 17 residues. With 3 bases removed from V and 4 bases from J, the gap between germline ends came to 19 bases. Germline CDR1 reads MDHEN; CDR2 reads SYDVKM.

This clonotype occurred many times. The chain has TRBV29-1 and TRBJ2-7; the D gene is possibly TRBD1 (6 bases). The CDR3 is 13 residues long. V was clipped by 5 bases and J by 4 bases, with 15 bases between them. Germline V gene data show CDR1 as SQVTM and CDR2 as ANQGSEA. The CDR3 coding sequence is TGCAGCGTTTTAACAGGGAAGGATTACGAGCAGTACTTC. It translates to CSVLTGKDYEQYF.

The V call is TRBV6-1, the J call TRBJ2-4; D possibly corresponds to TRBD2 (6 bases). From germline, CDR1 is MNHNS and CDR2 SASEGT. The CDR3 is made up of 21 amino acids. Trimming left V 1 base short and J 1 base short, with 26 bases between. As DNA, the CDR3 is TGTGCCAGCAGTGAAGAACTAGGAATAATCGTGGGGGGTTGGGCCAAAAACATTCAGTACTTC. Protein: CASSEELGIIVGGWAKNIQYF.

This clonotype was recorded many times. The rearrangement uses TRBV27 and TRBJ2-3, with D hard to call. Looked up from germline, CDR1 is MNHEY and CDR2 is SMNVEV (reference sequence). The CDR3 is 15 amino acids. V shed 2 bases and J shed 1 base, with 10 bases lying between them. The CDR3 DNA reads TGTGCCAGCAGTTTACGAGCCCGTGGCACAGATACGCAGTATTTT. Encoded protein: CASSLRARGTDTQYF.

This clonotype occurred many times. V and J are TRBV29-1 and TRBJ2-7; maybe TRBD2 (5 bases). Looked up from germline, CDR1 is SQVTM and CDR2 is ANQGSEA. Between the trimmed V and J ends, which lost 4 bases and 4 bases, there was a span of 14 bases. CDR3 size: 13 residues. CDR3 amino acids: CSVVAVEGYEQYF. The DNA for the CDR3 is TGCAGCGTTGTGGCCGTCGAGGGTTACGAGCAGTACTTC.

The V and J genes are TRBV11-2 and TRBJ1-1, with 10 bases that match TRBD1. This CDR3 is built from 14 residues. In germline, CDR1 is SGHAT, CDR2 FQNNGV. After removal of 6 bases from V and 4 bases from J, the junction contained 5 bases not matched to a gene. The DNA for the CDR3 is TGTGCCAGCAGACCCGGGACAGGGGCCACTGAAGCTTTCTTT. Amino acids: CASRPGTGATEAFF.

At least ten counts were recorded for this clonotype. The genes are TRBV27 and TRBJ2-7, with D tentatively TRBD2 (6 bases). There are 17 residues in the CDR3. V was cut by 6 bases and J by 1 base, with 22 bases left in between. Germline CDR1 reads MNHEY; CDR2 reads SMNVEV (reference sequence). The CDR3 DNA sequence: TGTGCCAGCAGCGAACTCCCCGGGGAGGTCAATTCCTACGAGCAGTACTTC. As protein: CASSELPGEVNSYEQYF.